This T cell receptor (beta chain) is from a study of cytomegalovirus exposure and HLA in healthy donors. The assay was immunoSEQ multiplex PCR, and TCRdb's table has in-frame clones only and misses some. The sample records 100,000 to 150,000 clones, roughly nine tenths being singletons. General study results and limits: Cytomegalovirus-associated TCR beta chains were listed, numbering 164.

Details on this clone: The antigen remains unidentified.

This clonotype was obtained from a woman younger than 30 in good health and CMV-seronegative. The source material was PBMCs.

The DNA of the CDR3 is TGTGCCAGCAGTGTGGGGGGACCCAATGAGCAGTTCTTC. It codes for CASSVGGPNEQFF. The chain combines TRBV6-4 with TRBJ2-1; weak D call: TRBD2 (6 bases). Germline V gene data show CDR1 as MRHNA and CDR2 as SNTAGT. The V and J ends lost 4 bases and 6 bases respectively, with 10 bases between them. The CDR3 covers 13 residues.